This T cell receptor (beta chain) was recorded in a study of human T cells and chemical hapten exposure. The overall study: Sensitization used 2% DPC on approximately 2 cm by approximately 2 cm upper inner arm skin. Patch testing placed 0.01% DPC on the upper back, with readings at 6 days. Each patient's scalp received weekly diphenylcyclopropenone throughout the approximately 23-week study. Study conclusions and caveats: Expanded TCRs clustered into significantly more large CDR3 similarity groups than controls, the analysis revealed.

TCRdb called the RACE reads again in MiXCR, with one record for every CDR3 protein. The sample lists some 250,000 distinct CDR3 sequences, roughly 7.4% occurring once. Time point described: pre-sensitization, week 0. Treatment defined: therapeutic diphenylcyclopropenone sensitization with weekly scalp DPC. In the case of this clonotype: Antigen unknown.

This CDR3 has 14 amino acids. The V segment lost 2 bases and the J segment 7 bases; nucleotides outside the gene matches: 5. From germline, CDR1 is SEHNR and CDR2 FQNEAQ (reference sequence). The sequence was collected from a man aged 18 to 29 with alopecia areata. Some clones in this sample may be carry-over from other donors' samples. This rearrangement joins TRBV7-9 to TRBJ2-1; 7 bases fit TRBD1. The sequences come from whole blood, collected in connection with sensitization to the hapten diphenylcyclopropenone (DPC). The CDR3 spells CASSLSRGRNEQFF. CDR3 in DNA: TGTGCCAGCAGCTTATCCAGGGGGAGAAATGAGCAGTTCTTC.